This TCR beta chain was identified during a study of Tregs in tolerant kidney transplant recipients (dated by TCRdb to the late 2010s). Looking at the study overall: TCRbeta sequencing was used in the study to identify donor-specific regulatory T cells before combined kidney and bone marrow transplantation, and the identified cells were then tracked after transplant. Several methods of expanding Tregs specific for an allogeneic donor were compared by TCRbeta repertoire sequencing in a few healthy controls.

Unstimulated Tregs (CD4+CD25+CD127-), CD4+ non-Tregs (CD4+CD25-), CD4 and CD8 cells were FACS-sorted from thawed PBMCs. Blood from healthy controls was obtained either as purchased buffy coats or from healthy volunteers. Healthy control blood was processed to PBMCs by Ficoll density gradient and cryopreserved, and patient PBMCs were collected before and after transplant. The trim is 4 bases for V and 1 base for J, with a gap of 8 bases between the germline ends. The CDR3 measures 13 amino acids from cysteine to phenylalanine. CDR3 DNA is the only sequence kept; it has 39 bases, read in frame from the first base. The germline V gene provides CDR1 SGHRS and CDR2 YFSETQ. To note about this clone: Its antigen is still unknown. No base-level quality is on record; no much larger clone is a single base apart.

On the study overall, not on this receptor specifically: Although technical replication error seemed to be minimal, the question of biological reproducibility was not addressed directly. Expanding Tregs with activated donor B cells appeared to identify the most biologically relevant and donor-specific TCRbeta repertoire. The study was limited by small patient numbers, and the findings need validation in larger populations and under other immunosuppression protocols.

Genomic DNA was extracted from sorted cells with the QIAGEN DNeasy Blood and Tissue Kit for TCRbeta CDR3 sequencing. High-throughput TCRbeta CDR3 sequencing, including PCR amplification with bias correction and internal controls, was performed commercially through immunoSEQ. Under the source paper's analysis protocol: Unique productive TCRbeta sequences were defined by CDR3 nucleotide sequence where primers matched, otherwise by CDR3 amino acid sequence with Vbeta and Jbeta genes. To correct sorting error, sequences shared between sorted populations at a frequency ratio of 2:1 or less were removed; the rest were assigned to the higher population. Donor-reactive sequences were defined as at least 5-fold expanded in CFSE-low cells versus unstimulated cells, with frequency of at least 0.01% in CFSE-low cells. Jensen-Shannon divergence calculated on the top 100 TCRbeta sequences ranked by frequency was used to measure repertoire divergence. When a sample had multiple sequencing runs, each run was corrected for sorting error separately and the runs were then pooled. TCRdb obtained this table from immuneACCESS and retained in-frame rearrangements with V and J assigned. These tables miss some clones; where compared with another copy, unresolved V genes account for less than half of the shortfall, and the remainder is unexplained. From that table come the V and J calls and clone size; the DNA was used to work out D and trimming. The sample table lists some 240,000 clones, approximately 83% of them with a count of one. The top ten clonotypes cover over 0.5% of the sample.

The chain is made from TRBV5-1 and TRBJ2-5; the D call is tentative, TRBD1 or TRBD2, as each matches 5 bases. The specimen was CD4+ T cells from blood. The receptor comes from a human donor in good health. The DNA sequence reads TGCGCCAGCAGCCGGGACGGCCAAGAGACCCAGTACTTC. It is translated as CASSRDGQETQYF.